The 31 T cell receptor beta chains reported below all come from one sample, sequenced in a study of tissue T cells after allogeneic stem cell transplantation. Documented time point: mouse harvest day 7 after allogeneic transplant. Mouse grafts combined 10^7 T-cell-depleted bone marrow cells with 10^6 splenic CD5+ T cells. Assay used: immunoSEQ multiplex PCR; TCRdb lists only in-frame clones, some missing. The data contain several thousand clones, 45% to 50% of them singletons. The sample taken for sequencing was gut tissue. The receptors stem from a female BALB/c mouse given C57BL/6 T cells with graft-versus-host disease after an allogeneic hematopoietic cell transplant.

About this clone: Germline and genes: mouse. The CDR3 is cut off 1 residue early in the read; its end comes from the germline J gene. The chain joins TRBV26 to TRBJ2-3; a weak D match, TRBD1 (6 bases). Germline V gene lookup returns CDR1 KGHPV and CDR2 FQNQEV (reference sequence). V was shortened by 6 bases and J by 0 bases, with 10 bases between the two germline ends. The CDR3 contains 14 residues. The CDR3 here is CASRRDNSAETLYF. The part of the CDR3 DNA that was read is TGTGCCAGCAGGCGGGACAATAGTGCAGAAACGCTGTAT.

On this clone itself: The genes and germline here are from mouse. The read ends 1 residue shy of where the CDR3 ends; the end is completed using the germline J gene. The chain has TRBV26 and TRBJ2-3; 7 positions agree with TRBD2. J lost 2 bases, V lost 4 bases, and 9 bases had no gene match. Germline CDR1 is KGHPV and CDR2 is FQNQEV (reference sequence). The CDR3 has 16 residues. The CDR3 sequence: CASSPRYGGNAETLYF. CDR3 DNA, as far as it was read: TGTGCCAGCAGTCCTCGGTATGGGGGGAATGCAGAAACGCTGTAT. The full variable domain, in which reference TRBV26 and TRBJ2-3 provide the parts outside the CDR3, is NSKVIQTPRYLVKGQGQKAKMRCIPEKGHPVVFWYQQNKNNEFKFLINFQNQEVLQQIDMTEKRFSAECPSNSPCSLEIQSSEAGDSALYLCASSPRYGGNAETLYFGSGTRLTVL.

This clone is categorized as medium-sized. The gene symbols are mouse symbols. The observed sequence ends 1 residue before the CDR3 terminus, with the missing tail filled in from the germline J gene. The J gene is TRBJ2-7, the V gene TRBV19; 11 positions agree with TRBD1. This CDR3 has 14 amino acids. Germline assignment: CDR1 FNHDT and CDR2 SITEND (reference sequence). Trimming cost V 4 bases and J 4 bases; bases outside gene matches: 4. CDR3 loop: CASSPGTGGYEQYF. CDR3 DNA (partial): TGTGCCAGCAGTCCCGGGACAGGGGGATATGAACAGTAC.

Turning to this clone: Gene names and germline match the mouse. The read falls 1 residue short of the CDR3 end, and the missing part is taken from the germline J gene. The chain uses TRBV1 and TRBJ1-2, with D perhaps matching TRBD1 (6 bases). Trimming removed 3 bases at V and 3 bases at J, with 14 bases between. CDR3 length equals 15 residues. The V gene's germline CDR1 is NSQYPW and CDR2 LRSPGD (reference sequence). CDR3 sequence reads: CTCSAPGGEDSDYTF. The DNA read from the CDR3 is TGCACCTGCAGTGCGCCCGGGGGCGAAGACTCCGACTACACC.

This clone was detected a few times. All gene names here are mouse names. The CDR3 reads CASSFPGLRNTLYF. CDR3 DNA, as far as it was read: TGTGCCAGCAGCTTCCCCGGACTAAGAAACACCTTGTAC. V usage is TRBV3 and J usage is TRBJ2-4; tentative D call: TRBD2 (5 bases). Sequencing ends 1 residue short of the CDR3 end; the germline J gene provides the rest. Germline V gives CDR1 SNHLY, CDR2 FYNGKV (reference sequence). Trimming shortened V by 3 bases and J by 5 bases, and 12 bases separated the two germline ends. There are 14 residues in the CDR3. Variable domain in full (rest from reference TRBV3 and TRBJ2-4): GPKVLQIPSHQIIDMGQMVTLNCDPVSNHLYFYWYKQILGQQMEFLVNFYNGKVMEKSKLFKDQFSVERPDGSYFTLKIQPTALEDSAVYFCASSFPGLRNTLYFGAGTRLSVL.

With respect to this clone: This could be a read error, since a much larger clone is one nucleotide away. The gene names here belong to mouse. The read is 1 residue too short to cover the CDR3 end, so that end is filled in from the germline J gene. Within the sample, other DNA sequences also encode this same CDR3. The chain combines TRBV19 with TRBJ2-7; either TRBD1 or TRBD2 may fit D (5 bases each). This CDR3 contains 13 residues. V lost 5 bases to trimming and J lost 7 bases, with 16 bases between them. Germline V gene lookup returns CDR1 FNHDT and CDR2 SITEND (reference sequence). The covered CDR3 bases are TGTGCCAGCAGCAAGCTGGGACGTCTGGAACAGTAC. This codes for CASSKLGRLEQY. The whole CDR3 sequence is CASSKLGRLEQYF.

As concerns this clone: Genes and germline come from the mouse. CDR3 loop: CGARGRYAEQFF. CDR3 bases read: TGTGGTGCTAGGGGGAGGTATGCTGAGCAGTTC. This rearrangement joins TRBV20 to TRBJ2-1; no clear D gene. The missing CDR3 end, 1 residue past where the read stops, is filled in from the germline J gene. Per germline, CDR1 GFQATS and CDR2 STVNSAI. V was cut by 1 base and J by 4 bases, with 5 bases left in between. This CDR3 comprises 12 residues.

On this clone itself: Mouse germline and gene names are used. The CDR3 end lies 1 residue beyond the end of the read and is filled in from the germline J gene. The chain carries TRBV12-2 and TRBJ2-7, with 7 positions matching TRBD2. The CDR3 covers 14 residues. Germline-derived CDR1 and CDR2 are SGHLS and HYDKME. V lost 1 base to trimming and J lost 0 bases; unmatched junction nucleotides: 2. The CDR3 region is CASSLGGVSYEQYF. Incomplete CDR3 DNA: TGTGCCAGCTCTCTGGGGGGGGTCTCCTATGAACAGTAC.

This clone was counted a few times. These gene names are mouse names. The read terminates 1 residue ahead of where the CDR3 ends, so the germline J gene completes it. V gene TRBV3 combines with J gene TRBJ2-7; 10 bases match TRBD2. The germline V gene encodes CDR1 SNHLY and CDR2 FYNGKV (reference sequence). V gave up 5 bases and J gave up 3 bases; unmatched junction bases: 4. The CDR3 runs 14 residues. The CDR3 bases that were read are TGTGCCAGCAGCATGACTGGGGGGTTCTATGAACAGTAC. Its protein product is CASSMTGGFYEQY. The full CDR3 protein reads CASSMTGGFYEQYF. The full variable domain, its missing parts supplied by reference TRBV3 and TRBJ2-7, is GPKVLQIPSHQIIDMGQMVTLNCDPVSNHLYFYWYKQILGQQMEFLVNFYNGKVMEKSKLFKDQFSVERPDGSYFTLKIQPTALEDSAVYFCASSMTGGFYEQYFGPGTRLTVL.

As regards this clone: All gene names here are mouse names. The read terminates 1 residue before the CDR3 end, so the remaining end is supplied by the germline J gene. J is TRBJ2-1 and V is TRBV13-1, with TRBD2 identical over 12 bases. Trimming cost V 5 bases and J 2 bases; bases outside gene matches: 2. Germline CDR1 is NSHNY and CDR2 is SYGAGN. The CDR3 runs to 15 residues. CDR3 DNA (partial): TGTGCCAGCAGGAGGGACTGGGGGGACTATGCTGAGCAGTTC. Protein sequence: CASRRDWGDYAEQF. The CDR3 as a whole reads CASRRDWGDYAEQFF.

The table lists this clone with a few counts. Genes and germline are mouse. The read ends 1 residue before the CDR3 terminus; that terminus is restored from the germline J gene. The rearrangement links TRBV24 to TRBJ2-7, with 8 bases matching TRBD2. V lost 0 bases and J lost 3; bases outside the gene matches: 4. The CDR3 contains 15 residues. Germline CDR1 reads KGHTA; CDR2 reads FRNEEI. The CDR3 loop reads CASSLYKTGDYEQYF. The sequenced CDR3 bases are TGTGCCAGCAGTCTGTATAAGACTGGGGACTATGAACAGTAC.

This clone was picked up a small number of times. The genes are named according to mouse. The read terminates 1 residue before the CDR3 end, so the remaining end is supplied by the germline J gene. The J gene is TRBJ2-5, the V gene TRBV16, with 8 bases fitting TRBD1. The CDR3 runs 14 residues. Germline CDR1 is SGHSA and CDR2 is FRNQAP. J gave up 3 bases and V 2 bases, and 1 base lay outside the gene matches. Incomplete CDR3 DNA: TGTGCAAGCAGCTTACAGGGGGCGCAAGACACCCAGTAC. It codes for CASSLQGAQDTQY. The whole CDR3 region reads CASSLQGAQDTQYF. Full variable domain (missing parts from reference TRBV16 and TRBJ2-5): NAGVIQTPRHKVTGKGQEATLWCEPISGHSAVFWYRQTIVQGLEFLTYFRNQAPIDDSGMPKERFSAQMPNQSHSTLKIQSTQPQDSAVYLCASSLQGAQDTQYFGPGTRLLVL.

Comments on this clone: Genes and germline are mouse. The read terminates 1 residue before the CDR3 end, so the remaining end is supplied by the germline J gene. The chain carries TRBV26 and TRBJ2-1; unclear D gene. Germline V gene lookup returns CDR1 KGHPV and CDR2 FQNQEV (reference sequence). Trimming removed 8 bases from V and 1 base from J, with 9 bases in between. This CDR3 region has 13 residues. This CDR3 reads CASHRQNYAEQFF. The CDR3 bases that were read are TGTGCCAGCCATCGACAAAACTATGCTGAGCAGTTC.

Note on this clone: Gene names and germline refer to mouse. Sequencing ends 1 residue short of the CDR3 end; the germline J gene provides the rest. The rearrangement links TRBV26 to TRBJ1-1; tentatively, D is TRBD1 (6 bases). The germline V and J ends were trimmed by 3 bases and 7 bases, with 9 bases remaining between them. The V gene's germline CDR1 is KGHPV and CDR2 FQNQEV (reference sequence). The CDR3 runs to 12 residues. CDR3 amino acids: CASSLGQKEVFF. The covered CDR3 bases are TGTGCCAGCAGTCTAGGACAGAAAGAAGTCTTC.

Worth noting for this clone: All gene names here are mouse names. The read finishes 1 residue shy of the CDR3 end, and the germline J gene is used to complete it. V and J are TRBV13-2 and TRBJ2-3; 11 positions agree with TRBD2. Trimming took 5 bases from V and 0 from J; bases not matched to a gene: 2. The germline V gene has CDR1 NNHNN and CDR2 SYGAGS (reference sequence). CDR3 length equals 15 residues. Incomplete CDR3 DNA: TGTGCCAGCGGGGACTGGGGGGCTAGTGCAGAAACGCTGTAT. Encoded protein: CASGDWGASAETLY. The entire CDR3 protein reads CASGDWGASAETLYF.

In the case of this clone: Gene labels here are mouse ones. The CDR3 goes on 1 residue after the read ends, and that part is filled in from the germline J gene. The same CDR3 can be traced to other DNA sequences in this sample. This chain joins TRBV26 and TRBJ1-6; TRBD1 agrees at 7 bases. TRBJ1-6 is given ORF status, its function remaining uncertain. CDR3 length equals 14 residues. J lost 4 bases, V lost 4 bases, and 1 base had no gene match. Germline-derived CDR1 and CDR2 are KGHPV and FQNQEV (reference sequence). The part of the CDR3 DNA that was read is TGTGCCAGCAGTCCGGGACAGTATAATTCGCCCCTCTAC. Its translation: CASSPGQYNSPLY. The CDR3 reads in full as CASSPGQYNSPLYF.

Details on this clone: Gene names are mouse gene names. The part of the CDR3 DNA that was read is TGTGCCAGCAGTCAGGGACAGGGGTCTGGAAATACGCTCTAT. Its translation: CASSQGQGSGNTLY. The whole CDR3 sequence is CASSQGQGSGNTLYF. The V call is TRBV26, the J call TRBJ1-3; 10 nucleotides agree with TRBD1. The read halts 1 residue ahead of the CDR3 end, with the missing end drawn from the germline J gene. This CDR3 is built from 15 residues. Per germline, CDR1 KGHPV and CDR2 FQNQEV (reference sequence). J was trimmed by 1 base and V by 4 bases; bases with no gene match: 1.

In the case of this clone: Gene names and germline match the mouse. Partial CDR3 DNA: TGTGCAAGCAGCTTAGTCCCGGACTCTAACTATGCTGAGCAGTTC. Its protein product is CASSLVPDSNYAEQF. The CDR3 in full is CASSLVPDSNYAEQFF. The chain joins TRBV16 to TRBJ2-1; perhaps TRBD2 as D (5 bases). The read ends 1 residue shy of where the CDR3 ends; the end is completed using the germline J gene. Germline assignment: CDR1 SGHSA and CDR2 FRNQAP. CDR3 length: 16 residues. The ends were cut back, 1 base at V and 0 bases at J, with 10 bases in the middle.

In this sample, this clone is medium-sized (0.01 to 0.1%). Gene names denote mouse genes. CDR3 protein: CASSLSNNYAEQFF. The part of the CDR3 DNA that was read is TGTGCCAGCAGTCTGTCGAACAACTATGCTGAGCAGTTC. The gene calls are TRBV26 and TRBJ2-1; D uncertain. The CDR3 end lies 1 residue beyond the end of the read and is filled in from the germline J gene. V lost 0 bases and J 1 base, leaving 4 bases between the germline ends. CDR1 is KGHPV, CDR2 FQNQEV, per germline (reference sequence). This CDR3 comprises 14 residues.

A word on this clone: Gene names and germline match the mouse. From the germline J gene comes the end of the CDR3, since the read stops 1 residue before it. This sequence joins TRBV23 and TRBJ1-2; TRBD1, the table's D call, lacks a check against the DNA. The CDR3 length is 14 residues. The germline V gene has CDR1 KGHTA and CDR2 FQNQQP. The part of the CDR3 DNA that was read is TGCTCCAGCAGCCGGGACACTTCAAACTCCGACTACACC. Translation gives CSSSRDTSNSDYT. The whole CDR3 protein is CSSSRDTSNSDYTF.

As for this clone: Mouse names are used for the genes. The DNA ends 1 residue before the CDR3 does, and the rest of the CDR3 is filled in from the germline J gene. The rearrangement uses TRBV3 and TRBJ2-1, with 8 bases lining up with TRBD1. This CDR3 has 15 residues. Germline loops: CDR1 SNHLY, CDR2 FYNGKV (reference sequence). V lost 4 bases and J lost 1; bases outside the gene matches: 3. The sequenced part of the CDR3 DNA is TGTGCCAGCAGCTCTTGGGACAGGAACTATGCTGAGCAGTTC. It codes for CASSSWDRNYAEQF. The full-length CDR3 reads as CASSSWDRNYAEQFF.

Judged by abundance, this clone is medium-sized (0.01 to 0.1%). Gene names are mouse gene names. The observed sequence ends 1 residue before the CDR3 terminus, with the missing tail filled in from the germline J gene. The V gene is TRBV2, the J gene TRBJ1-2; TRBD1 aligns across 8 bases. V trimming: 0 bases; J trimming: 2 bases; junction bases outside the gene matches: 5. The CDR3 loop spans 16 amino acids. Germline V lookup: CDR1 LGHNA, CDR2 YSYQKL. This CDR3 reads CASSQDPGQANSDYTF. The sequenced CDR3 bases are TGTGCCAGCAGCCAAGATCCGGGACAGGCGAACTCCGACTACACC.

In the case of this clone: Genes and germline come from the mouse. This CDR3 is CASSLGRQDTQYF. The covered CDR3 bases are TGTGCCAGCAGTCTCGGGAGACAAGACACCCAGTAC. The chain links TRBV26 to TRBJ2-5; D is uncertain. The CDR3 goes on 1 residue after the read ends, and that part is filled in from the germline J gene. From germline, CDR1 is KGHPV and CDR2 FQNQEV (reference sequence). The CDR3 has 13 residues. Trimming pared 3 bases from V and 3 bases from J, leaving 7 bases between.

As regards this clone: These gene names are mouse names. Read data end 1 residue before the CDR3 end; the end is taken from the germline J gene. The chain recombines TRBV31 with TRBJ1-1; 7 positions agree with TRBD1. The CDR3 runs 14 residues. The germline gives CDR1 GKSSPN, CDR2 SITVG. After removal of 1 base from V and 1 base from J, the junction contained 3 bases not matched to a gene. Here the CDR3 reads CAWSQPGGNTEVFF. CDR3 DNA, as far as it was read: TGTGCCTGGAGTCAGCCAGGGGGGAACACAGAAGTCTTC.

Details on this clone: Mouse gene names apply. From the germline J gene comes the end of the CDR3, since the read stops 1 residue before it. This chain joins TRBV24 and TRBJ2-7, with 11 bases identical to TRBD2. The J segment lost 7 bases and the V segment lost 4 bases, leaving 6 bases of the junction unmatched. The germline V gene has CDR1 KGHTA and CDR2 FRNEEI. This CDR3 has 14 residues. The part of the CDR3 DNA that was read is TGTGCCAGCAGTCCCGGACTGGGGGGTCGGGAACAGTAC. Its protein product is CASSPGLGGREQY. The CDR3 reads in full as CASSPGLGGREQYF.

On this clone: Germline and genes: mouse. The read ends 1 residue early relative to the CDR3; the germline J gene fills the gap. The chain couples TRBV13-2 to TRBJ2-4; 8 bases align to TRBD2. The CDR3 has 16 residues. V lost 0 bases to trimming and J lost 2 bases; unmatched junction nucleotides: 5. Germline V gives CDR1 NNHNN, CDR2 SYGAGS (reference sequence). The DNA read from the CDR3 is TGTGCCAGCGGTGATGATTGGGGGGGTTCTCAAAACACCTTGTAC. Protein product: CASGDDWGGSQNTLY. The complete CDR3 protein is CASGDDWGGSQNTLYF.

About this clone: The gene names given are mouse names. The read stops 1 residue short of the end of the CDR3; the missing end is completed from the germline J gene. The rearrangement joins TRBV26 to TRBJ2-5; 9 nucleotides align to TRBD1. Germline CDR1 reads KGHPV; CDR2 reads FQNQEV (reference sequence). V gave up 1 base and J gave up 0 bases; unmatched junction bases: 2. The CDR3 consists of 16 residues. The CDR3 protein is CASSLYRGLNQDTQYF. CDR3 DNA (partial): TGTGCCAGCAGTCTGTACAGGGGGCTTAACCAAGACACCCAGTAC. The full variable domain, in which reference TRBV26 and TRBJ2-5 provide the parts outside the CDR3, is NSKVIQTPRYLVKGQGQKAKMRCIPEKGHPVVFWYQQNKNNEFKFLINFQNQEVLQQIDMTEKRFSAECPSNSPCSLEIQSSEAGDSALYLCASSLYRGLNQDTQYFGPGTRLLVL.

As for this clone: Gene names are the mouse ones. Sequencing ends 1 residue short of the CDR3 end; the germline J gene provides the rest. This sequence joins TRBV13-3 and TRBJ1-6, with D unclear. TRBJ1-6 is placed among ORFs of uncertain function. Germline V CDR1 and CDR2: NNHDY, SYVADS. There are 13 residues in the CDR3. Trimming left V 0 bases short and J 6 bases short, with 4 bases between. Incomplete CDR3 DNA: TGTGCCAGCAGTGATGGCGGTAATTCGCCCCTCTAC. Encoded protein: CASSDGGNSPLY. The complete CDR3 sequence is CASSDGGNSPLYF.

This clone counts as medium-sized. Germline and genes: mouse. The sequenced fragment ends 1 residue before the CDR3 boundary, so the rest is inferred from the germline J gene. J is TRBJ2-7 and V is TRBV26, with TRBD2 matching over 11 bases. V trimming: 4 bases; J trimming: 7 bases; junction bases outside the gene matches: 6. This CDR3 is built from 14 residues. Germline assignment: CDR1 KGHPV and CDR2 FQNQEV (reference sequence). This chain's CDR3 is CASSPGLGGREQYF. The DNA read from the CDR3 is TGTGCCAGCAGTCCCGGACTGGGGGGTCGGGAACAGTAC.

Sample share makes this clone medium-sized (0.01 to 0.1%). Gene and germline names: mouse. The read terminates 1 residue ahead of where the CDR3 ends, so the germline J gene completes it. The gene calls are TRBV23 and TRBJ2-7; TRBD1 is the table's D call, not checked against the DNA. Germline loops: CDR1 KGHTA, CDR2 FQNQQP. This CDR3 region has 15 residues. CDR3 bases read: TGCTCCAGCAGTCAATCGAAGGGACAATCCTATGAACAGTAC. This translates into CSSSQSKGQSYEQY. The whole CDR3 protein is CSSSQSKGQSYEQYF.

On this clone: Each gene name is a mouse one. The DNA ends 1 residue before the CDR3 does, and the rest of the CDR3 is filled in from the germline J gene. The chain is built from TRBV13-3 and TRBJ2-4, with 12 bases aligning to TRBD2. Germline loops: CDR1 NNHDY, CDR2 SYVADS. The CDR3 is 15 residues long. V lost 5 bases to trimming and J lost 7 bases; unmatched junction nucleotides: 8. The CDR3 DNA, read in part, is TGTGCCAGCAGGGCTGACTGGGGGGGCGCTTACACCTTGTAC. Amino acids: CASRADWGGAYTLY. The whole CDR3 protein is CASRADWGGAYTLYF.